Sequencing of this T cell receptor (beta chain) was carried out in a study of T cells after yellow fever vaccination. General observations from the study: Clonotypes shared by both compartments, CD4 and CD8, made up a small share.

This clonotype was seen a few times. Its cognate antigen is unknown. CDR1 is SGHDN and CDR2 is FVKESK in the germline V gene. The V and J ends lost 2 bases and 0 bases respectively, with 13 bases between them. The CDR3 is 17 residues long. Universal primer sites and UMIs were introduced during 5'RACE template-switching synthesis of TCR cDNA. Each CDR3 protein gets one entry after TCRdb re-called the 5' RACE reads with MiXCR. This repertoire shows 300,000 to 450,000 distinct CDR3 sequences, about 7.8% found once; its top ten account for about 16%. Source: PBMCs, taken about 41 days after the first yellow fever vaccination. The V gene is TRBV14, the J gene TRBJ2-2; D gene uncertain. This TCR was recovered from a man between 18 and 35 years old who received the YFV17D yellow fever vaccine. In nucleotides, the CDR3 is TGTGCCAGCAGCCAAAGGGTCTATGCCACGAACACCGGGGAGCTGTTTTTT. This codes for CASSQRVYATNTGELFF.